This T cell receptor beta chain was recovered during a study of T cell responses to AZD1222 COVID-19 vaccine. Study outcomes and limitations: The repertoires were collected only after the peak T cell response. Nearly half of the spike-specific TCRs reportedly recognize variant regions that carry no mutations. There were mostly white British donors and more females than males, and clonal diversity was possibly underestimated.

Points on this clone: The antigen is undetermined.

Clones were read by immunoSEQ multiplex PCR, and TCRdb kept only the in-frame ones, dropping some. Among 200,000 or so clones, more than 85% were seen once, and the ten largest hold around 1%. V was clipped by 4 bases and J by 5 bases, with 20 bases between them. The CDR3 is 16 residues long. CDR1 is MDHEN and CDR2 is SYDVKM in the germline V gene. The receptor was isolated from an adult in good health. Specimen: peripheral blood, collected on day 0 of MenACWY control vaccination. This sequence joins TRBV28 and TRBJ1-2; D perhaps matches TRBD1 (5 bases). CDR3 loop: CASSSSGVNEGYGYTF. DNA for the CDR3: TGTGCCAGCAGTTCCTCCGGGGTCAACGAGGGGTATGGCTACACCTTC.